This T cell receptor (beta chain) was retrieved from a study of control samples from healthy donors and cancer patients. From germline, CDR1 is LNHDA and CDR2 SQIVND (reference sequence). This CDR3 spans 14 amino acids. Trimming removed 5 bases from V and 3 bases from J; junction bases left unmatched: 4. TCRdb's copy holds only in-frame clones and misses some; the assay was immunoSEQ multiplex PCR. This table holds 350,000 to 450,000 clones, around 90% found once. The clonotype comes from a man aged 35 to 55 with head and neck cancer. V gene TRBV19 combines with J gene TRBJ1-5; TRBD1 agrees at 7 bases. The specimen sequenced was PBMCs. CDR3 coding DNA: TGTGCCAGTAGTGGGACAGCTTTCAATCAGCCCCAGCATTTT. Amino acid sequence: CASSGTAFNQPQHF. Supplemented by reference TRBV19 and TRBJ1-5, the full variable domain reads DGGITQSPKYLFRKEGQNVTLSCEQNLNHDAMYWYRQDPGQGLRLIYYSQIVNDFQKGDIAEGYSVSREKKESFPLTVTSAQKNPTAFYLCASSGTAFNQPQHFGDGTRLSIL.